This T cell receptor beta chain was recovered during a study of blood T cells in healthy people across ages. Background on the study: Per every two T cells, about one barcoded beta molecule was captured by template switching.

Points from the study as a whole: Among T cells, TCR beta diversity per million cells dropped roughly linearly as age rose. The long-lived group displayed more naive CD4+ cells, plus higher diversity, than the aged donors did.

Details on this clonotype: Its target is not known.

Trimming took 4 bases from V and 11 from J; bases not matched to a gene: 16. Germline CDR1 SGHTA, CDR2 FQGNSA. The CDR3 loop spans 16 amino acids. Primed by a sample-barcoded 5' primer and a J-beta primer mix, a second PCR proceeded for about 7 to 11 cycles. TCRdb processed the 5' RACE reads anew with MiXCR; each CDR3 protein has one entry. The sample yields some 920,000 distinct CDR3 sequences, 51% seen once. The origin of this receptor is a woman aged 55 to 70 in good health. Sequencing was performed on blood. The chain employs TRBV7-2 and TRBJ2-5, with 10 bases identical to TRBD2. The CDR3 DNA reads TGTGCCAGCAGCTGGGGAAGCGGGAGGGCCGGTAATGAGCAGTACTTC. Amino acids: CASSWGSGRAGNEQYF.